A single sample gave rise to the 2 T cell receptor beta chains below, sequenced in a study of beta chain features in type 1 diabetes. The isolated RNA, all of it, was reverse transcribed, so expressed TCRB transcripts were what got sequenced. Only in-frame clones appear in the TCRdb table, and some are missing; sequencing was by immunoSEQ multiplex PCR. The sample shows about 410,000 clones, 11% to 15% of them seen only once. Sequencing input: naive CD4+ T cells from blood. Every receptor here comes from a man aged 25 to 40 in good health.

The chain links TRBV30 to TRBJ2-3; D is possibly TRBD2 (5 bases). The CDR3 covers 14 residues. Germline CDR1 reads GTSNPN; CDR2 reads SVGIG (reference sequence). Trimming took off 4 bases at V and 0 bases at J, with 11 bases between the two ends. CDR3 in amino acids: CAWNQRVSTDTQYF. CDR3 DNA sequence: TGTGCCTGGAATCAGAGGGTGAGCACAGATACGCAGTATTTT.

This chain connects TRBV5-1 to TRBJ2-7; 8 bases map to TRBD1. The CDR3 is made up of 14 amino acids. Unmatched junction bases numbered 6, after V lost 4 bases and J lost 3 bases. Germline V gene lookup returns CDR1 SGHRS and CDR2 YFSETQ. The CDR3 is CASSRGQENYEQYF. The DNA of the CDR3 is TGCGCCAGCAGCCGGGGACAGGAAAACTACGAGCAGTACTTC.